The 23 T cell receptor beta chains below all came from one sample that was sequenced in a study of T cells after yellow fever vaccination. MiXCR, run by TCRdb on the 5' RACE reads, gives a single entry per CDR3 protein. The repertoire holds 500,000 to 700,000 distinct CDR3 sequences, roughly 19% seen once, with around an eighth in the top ten. Sequencing used PBMCs, obtained 15 days after the yellow fever booster vaccination. The receptors shown here come from a man aged 30 to 45 who received the YFV17D yellow fever vaccine.

The V and J genes are TRBV5-1 and TRBJ2-5, with 14 bases fitting TRBD2. J gave up 2 bases and V 4 bases, and 7 bases lay outside the gene matches. This CDR3 region has 17 residues. Germline V gene sequence: CDR1 SGHRS, CDR2 YFSETQ. CDR3 amino acids: CASSNGLAGGRQETQYF. The DNA for the CDR3 is TGCGCCAGCAGCAACGGACTAGCGGGAGGCCGACAAGAGACCCAGTACTTC.

This clonotype has just a few counts. This chain joins TRBV18 and TRBJ2-1; 11 nucleotides match TRBD2. The CDR3 is 14 amino acids. The ends lost 4 bases at V and 9 bases at J; junction bases unmatched: 5. In germline, CDR1 is KGHSH, CDR2 LQKENI. CDR3 nucleotides: TGTGCCAGCTCACAGGGACTAGCGGAAGGTGAGCAGTTCTTC. Translated: CASSQGLAEGEQFF.

V and J are TRBV12-3 or TRBV12-4 and TRBJ2-7, with D perhaps TRBD2 (5 bases). The CDR3 sequence is 14 residues long. The V end lost 7 bases, the J end lost 4 bases, and 17 bases lay between the germline ends. The CDR3 DNA is TGTGCCAGCAAGGCGGGCCGAAAGATGTACGAGCAGTACTTC. Translation: CASKAGRKMYEQYF.

Regarding this clonotype: One end of the junction does not line up with germline, which may come from a read error. V usage is TRBV7-2 and J usage is TRBJ2-2, with 7 bases identical to TRBD2. Germline V gene data show CDR1 as SGHTA and CDR2 as FQGNSA. The CDR3 covers 15 residues. CDR3 nucleotides: TGTGCCAGCAGCTTATGGGGAGGGGTCACCGGGGAGCTGTTTTTC. Translating it yields CASSLWGGVTGELFF.

The V and J genes are TRBV29-1 and TRBJ2-7, with D possibly matching TRBD1 (6 bases). Deletions cut 6 bases from V and 6 bases from J, with 15 bases between. Germline lookup yields CDR1 SQVTM and CDR2 ANQGSEA. This CDR3 has 12 amino acids. The CDR3 here is CSVLSGDGEQYF. CDR3 sequence (DNA): TGCAGCGTGCTATCAGGGGACGGCGAGCAGTACTTC.

The chain combines TRBV15 with TRBJ2-5; D is possibly TRBD1 or TRBD2 (7 bases each). The CDR3 length is 15 residues. Trimming stripped 6 bases from V and 5 bases from J, with 19 bases between. Germline-derived CDR1 and CDR2 are LNHNV and YYDKDF (reference sequence). CDR3 sequence reads: CATRSGGRGGETQYF. The CDR3 DNA sequence: TGTGCCACCAGAAGCGGTGGCAGGGGGGGGGAGACCCAGTACTTC.

This clonotype was counted between two and nine times. This chain links TRBV4-2 with TRBJ1-2; 7 nucleotides agree with TRBD1. Per the germline V gene, CDR1 is LGHNA and CDR2 is YNFKEQ. J lost 4 bases, V lost 0 bases, and 5 bases had no gene match. This CDR3 has 15 amino acids. The DNA for the CDR3 is TGTGCCAGCAGCCAAGACGAGAAGGGGGCCTATGGCTACACCTTC. This codes for CASSQDEKGAYGYTF.

This clonotype has a handful of counts. The rearrangement joins TRBV28 to TRBJ2-5; TRBD1 aligns across 9 bases. With V trimmed by 4 bases and J by 3 bases, 6 bases remained unmatched. The length of the CDR3 is 15 residues. CDR1 MDHEN and CDR2 SYDVKM come from the germline V gene. DNA for the CDR3: TGTGCCAGCAGTTCAACAGGGGGCGCAGAAGAGACCCAGTACTTC. Its protein is CASSSTGGAEETQYF.

The genes are TRBV18 and TRBJ1-1; no firm D call. The V end was cut by 1 base, the J end by 0 bases, with 9 bases between. Germline CDR1 and CDR2: KGHSH and LQKENI. The CDR3 covers 15 residues. CDR3 DNA: TGTGCCAGCTCACCACGAACTTCCTTGAACACTGAAGCTTTCTTT. The encoded protein is CASSPRTSLNTEAFF.

This clonotype was found a few times. This chain uses TRBV7-2 with TRBJ2-3, with D possibly matching TRBD2 (6 bases). CDR3 length: 15 amino acids. Germline assignment: CDR1 SGHTA and CDR2 FQGNSA. Trimming took off 5 bases at V and 0 bases at J, with 12 bases between the two ends. CDR3: CASSPSGLSTDTQYF. In DNA form, the CDR3 reads TGTGCCAGCAGCCCCAGCGGGCTTAGCACAGATACGCAGTATTTT. Full variable domain (missing parts from reference TRBV7-2 and TRBJ2-3): GAGVSQSPSNKVTEKGKDVELRCDPISGHTALYWYRQSLGQGLEFLIYFQGNSAPDKSGLPSDRFSAERTGGSVSTLTIQRTQQEDSAVYLCASSPSGLSTDTQYFGPGTRLTVL.

This clonotype was counted between two and nine times. The chain joins TRBV5-5 to TRBJ1-1; 8 nucleotides agree with TRBD1. The V and J ends lost 2 bases and 10 bases, in that order; junction bases with no gene match: 1. The CDR3 has 11 residues. Germline V gives CDR1 SGHKS, CDR2 YYEKEE (reference sequence). CDR3 loop: CASSFDRGAFF. CDR3 coding DNA: TGTGCCAGCAGCTTTGACAGGGGAGCTTTCTTT.

This clonotype was picked up many times. The gene calls are TRBV12-3 or TRBV12-4 and TRBJ1-1; D possibly corresponds to TRBD1 (5 bases). The CDR3 consists of 13 residues. Trimming left V 4 bases short and J 7 bases short, with 13 bases between. The CDR3 protein is CASSWVRDGEAFF. The DNA of the CDR3 is TGTGCCAGCAGTTGGGTTCGGGACGGTGAAGCTTTCTTT.

The CDR3 DNA reads as TGTGCCAGCAGTTCCAGACCGGGACAGGGAAGGTACGAGCAGTACTTC. Translation: CASSSRPGQGRYEQYF. V is TRBV12-3 or TRBV12-4 and J is TRBJ2-7, with 9 bases fitting TRBD1. The CDR3 length is 16 residues. Trimming removed 4 bases from V and 4 bases from J; junction bases left unmatched: 11.

This chain links TRBV5-5 with TRBJ2-1, with no clear D. Trimming removed 0 bases at V and 6 bases at J, with 16 bases between. CDR1 SGHKS and CDR2 YYEKEE come from the germline V gene (reference sequence). The CDR3 runs 16 residues. CDR3 in amino acids: CASSLVDGRGGNEQFF. The CDR3 nucleotides are TGTGCCAGCAGCTTGGTCGACGGCCGCGGCGGCAATGAGCAGTTCTTC. Drawing the rest from reference TRBV5-5 and TRBJ2-1, the complete variable domain is DAGVTQSPTHLIKTRGQQVTLRCSPISGHKSVSWYQQVLGQGPQFIFQYYEKEERGRGNFPDRFSARQFPNYSSELNVNALLLGDSALYLCASSLVDGRGGNEQFFGPGTRLTVL.

The chain has TRBV29-1 and TRBJ2-7, with TRBD1 identical over 7 bases. CDR1 is SQVTM, CDR2 ANQGSEA, per germline. The CDR3 is made up of 12 amino acids. Trimming cost V 7 bases and J 4 bases; bases outside gene matches: 7. This chain's CDR3 is CSEVGQPYEQYF. The CDR3 bases are TGCAGCGAAGTGGGACAGCCATACGAGCAGTACTTC.

This clonotype was observed a few times. The chain uses TRBV19 and TRBJ2-7, with 7 bases identical to TRBD1. Germline assignment: CDR1 LNHDA and CDR2 SQIVND (reference sequence). The trim removed 3 bases at V and 3 bases at J, leaving 5 bases unmatched. The CDR3 contains 14 residues. The CDR3 protein is CASSMDRRNYEQYF. CDR3 coding DNA: TGTGCCAGTAGTATGGACAGGAGAAACTACGAGCAGTACTTC.

This chain connects TRBV30 to TRBJ2-1; 10 nucleotides line up with TRBD1. V shed 5 bases, J shed 4 bases, and the junction held 8 bases outside the gene matches. Germline assignment: CDR1 GTSNPN and CDR2 SVGIG (reference sequence). CDR3 size: 15 residues. The CDR3 sequence is CAWGHRDRGYNEQFF. The DNA of the CDR3 is TGTGCCTGGGGGCACCGGGACAGGGGATACAATGAGCAGTTCTTC.

V gene TRBV24-1 combines with J gene TRBJ2-3; no clear D gene. The CDR3 has 13 residues. From germline, CDR1 is KGHDR and CDR2 SFDVKD. Trimming shortened V by 4 bases and J by 5 bases, and 9 bases separated the two germline ends. CDR3 amino acids: CATSDGALDTQYF. The CDR3 coding sequence is TGTGCCACCAGTGACGGAGCCTTAGATACGCAGTATTTT.

This clonotype was detected a few times. V and J are TRBV7-2 and TRBJ2-2; 12 nucleotides align to TRBD2. The CDR3 consists of 16 residues. Germline CDR1 SGHTA, CDR2 FQGNSA. V lost 1 base and J lost 8; bases outside the gene matches: 5. The CDR3 region has the DNA TGTGCCAGCAGCTTAGGACTAGCGGGAGTGATGGGGGAGCTGTTTTTT. Translation: CASSLGLAGVMGELFF. Drawing the rest from reference TRBV7-2 and TRBJ2-2, the complete variable domain is GAGVSQSPSNKVTEKGKDVELRCDPISGHTALYWYRQSLGQGLEFLIYFQGNSAPDKSGLPSDRFSAERTGGSVSTLTIQRTQQEDSAVYLCASSLGLAGVMGELFFGEGSRLTVL.

The chain joins TRBV27 to TRBJ2-3; either TRBD1 or TRBD2 may fit D (5 bases each). The CDR3 spans 16 residues. Per the germline V gene, CDR1 is MNHEY and CDR2 is SMNVEV (reference sequence). V was trimmed by 0 bases and J by 2 bases, leaving 12 bases between them. This chain's CDR3 is CASSLSRTGLTDTQYF. The CDR3 DNA sequence: TGTGCCAGCAGTTTATCGCGAACAGGACTCACAGATACGCAGTATTTT.

This clonotype turned up a few times. CDR3 in DNA: TGTGCCACCAGCTTGTCAGGGGGCTATCACAATGAGCAGTTCTTC. The encoded protein is CATSLSGGYHNEQFF. The gene calls are TRBV15 and TRBJ2-1, with 8 bases that match TRBD1. J lost 5 bases, V lost 5 bases, and 8 bases had no gene match. CDR1 is LNHNV, CDR2 YYDKDF, per germline (reference sequence). The CDR3 extends over 15 amino acids.

This clonotype was detected a few times. An end of the junction differs from the germline gene, which may be a read error. The gene calls are TRBV10-2 and TRBJ2-5, with unresolved D. This CDR3 is 8 amino acids long. Germline CDR1 and CDR2: WSHSY and SAAADI. The CDR3 region is CAQEIQYF. The CDR3 nucleotides are TGCGCCCAAGAGATCCAGTACTTC.

This clonotype was found a few times. The V and J genes are TRBV7-2 and TRBJ1-2; 11 nucleotides line up with TRBD1. Germline trimming cut 3 bases from V and 2 bases from J; bases unmatched to any gene: 2. This CDR3 has 15 amino acids. Looked up from germline, CDR1 is SGHTA and CDR2 is FQGNSA. CDR3 bases: TGTGCCAGCAGCTTCGGGACAGGGGGGAACTATGGCTACACCTTC. It encodes CASSFGTGGNYGYTF.